The 14 T cell receptor beta chains below come from one sample, sequenced in a study of blood T cell repertoires in COVID-19. Profiling relied on immunoSEQ multiplex PCR, and the TCRdb table lists in-frame clones only, not all of them. The data show tens of thousands of clones, 78% seen once. Sample: peripheral blood. The receptors stem from a human donor in a cohort sampled during active COVID-19.

This clone showed up just a few times. The DNA is omitted, as the CDR3 cannot be located on it reliably, and the CDR3 follows TCRdb's listing. The rearrangement links TRBV6-6 to TRBJ1-1. Germline V lookup: CDR1 MNHNY, CDR2 SVGAGI (reference sequence). With termini counted, the CDR3 has 14 amino acids. The CDR3 loop is CASSSSVRENEAFF.

This chain connects TRBV4-3 to TRBJ2-1; the match to TRBD2 covers 12 bases. The V gene end was trimmed by 1 base and the J gene end by 7 bases; junction bases not matched to a gene: 8. The CDR3 contains 17 residues. Germline V gives CDR1 LGHNA, CDR2 YSLEER. CDR3 region: CASSQGLAGERGNEQFF. CDR3 DNA sequence: TGCGCCAGCAGCCAAGGACTAGCGGGAGAGCGGGGTAATGAGCAGTTCTTC.

The genes are TRBV30 and TRBJ1-2, with TRBD1 matching 9 bases. CDR3 length: 13 residues. The germline CDR1 and CDR2 sequences are GTSNPN and SVGIG (reference sequence). V lost 0 bases, J lost 4 bases, and 0 bases stayed unmatched. Here the CDR3 DNA reads TGTGCCTGGAGTGTGGGACAGGGCTATGGCTACACCTTC. Translated: CAWSVGQGYGYTF.

The genes are TRBV6-1 and TRBJ1-4; D uncertain. CDR3 length: 17 amino acids. Trimming pared 3 bases from V and 7 bases from J, leaving 21 bases between. Germline V gene data show CDR1 as MNHNS and CDR2 as SASEGT. Written as DNA, the CDR3 is TGTGCCAGCAGTGAGCTGGGAGGTGAGGGATTGAGTGAAAAACTGTTTTTT. Its translation: CASSELGGEGLSEKLFF.

This chain uses TRBV28 with TRBJ1-1, with D possibly matching TRBD1 (6 bases). Germline V gene data show CDR1 as MDHEN and CDR2 as SYDVKM. CDR3 length equals 16 residues. The V end lost 1 base, the J end lost 1 base, and 13 bases lay between the germline ends. The CDR3 protein is CASSLLGGAENTEAFF. The DNA of the CDR3 is TGTGCCAGCAGTTTATTAGGGGGGGCGGAGAACACTGAAGCTTTCTTT.

This clone was seen many times. The chain has TRBV6-5 and TRBJ2-1; D ambiguous. Germline lookup yields CDR1 MNHEY and CDR2 SVGAGI. V was cut by 0 bases and J by 6 bases, with 6 bases left in between. This CDR3 spans 13 amino acids. DNA for the CDR3: TGTGCCAGCAGTTACTCGAGGTTCAATGAGCAGTTCTTC. Translating it yields CASSYSRFNEQFF.

The chain links TRBV28 to TRBJ1-5, with 11 bases fitting TRBD1. Germline trimming cut 6 bases from V and 5 bases from J; bases unmatched to any gene: 3. Germline loops: CDR1 MDHEN, CDR2 SYDVKM. CDR3 length: 14 residues. This chain's CDR3 is CASRPGQGDQPQHF. In nucleotides, the CDR3 is TGTGCCAGCAGGCCGGGACAGGGGGATCAGCCCCAGCATTTT.

V is TRBV3-1 (or the pseudogene TRBV3-2) and J is TRBJ2-1; 7 positions agree with TRBD2. Germline CDR1 and CDR2: LGHDT and YNNKEL (reference sequence). This CDR3 region has 16 residues. V gave up 0 bases and J gave up 8 bases; unmatched junction bases: 10. The CDR3 reads CASSQDIGGGGDEQFF. The CDR3 DNA reads as TGTGCCAGCAGCCAAGATATTGGGGGGGGAGGGGATGAGCAGTTCTTC.

The chain uses TRBV5-1 and TRBJ1-5, with TRBD1 identical over 7 bases. V lost 0 bases and J lost 6; bases outside the gene matches: 6. Germline V gives CDR1 SGHRS, CDR2 YFSETQ. CDR3 size: 15 residues. CDR3: CASSLGGQGGQPQHF. The CDR3 DNA reads TGCGCCAGCAGCTTGGGGGGCCAGGGGGGTCAGCCCCAGCATTTT.

This chain connects TRBV2 to TRBJ2-1; the match to TRBD2 covers 11 bases. From germline, CDR1 is SNHLY and CDR2 FYNNEI. The ends lost 7 bases at V and 6 bases at J; junction bases unmatched: 8. The CDR3 has 15 amino acids. DNA for the CDR3: TGTGCCAGCATCCATACTAGCGGGAGAATCAATGAGCAGTTCTTC. It codes for CASIHTSGRINEQFF.

This sequence joins TRBV6-5 and TRBJ2-5, with 7 positions matching TRBD2. Germline CDR1 is MNHEY and CDR2 is SVGAGI. The CDR3 extends over 13 amino acids. V lost 6 bases, J lost 1 base, and 2 bases stayed unmatched. This chain's CDR3 is CASRGEGQETQYF. CDR3 DNA: TGTGCCAGCAGGGGGGAGGGCCAAGAGACCCAGTACTTC.

This rearrangement joins TRBV7-9 to TRBJ1-2, with 7 bases aligning to TRBD1. CDR3 length: 15 residues. V lost 4 bases to trimming and J lost 6 bases; unmatched junction nucleotides: 11. Germline CDR1 is SEHNR and CDR2 is FQNEAQ (reference sequence). CDR3 coding DNA: TGTGCCAGCAGCTCGTCCTCGACAGGGACGGATGGCTACACCTTC. This codes for CASSSSSTGTDGYTF.

The chain uses TRBV5-1 and TRBJ2-1; 10 bases agree with TRBD1. Germline V CDR1 and CDR2: SGHRS, YFSETQ. CDR3 size: 20 residues. The V gene end was trimmed by 0 bases and the J gene end by 6 bases; junction bases not matched to a gene: 18. CDR3 protein: CASSLANLPGQGKKVNEQFF. The CDR3 DNA is TGCGCCAGCAGCTTGGCTAATTTACCGGGACAGGGGAAAAAAGTCAATGAGCAGTTCTTC.

The chain links TRBV3-1 (or the pseudogene TRBV3-2) to TRBJ1-2; the D is unclear. CDR1 is LGHDT, CDR2 YNNKEL, per germline (reference sequence). Deletions cut 1 base from V and 7 bases from J, with 10 bases between. This CDR3 comprises 13 residues. CDR3 bases: TGTGCCAGCAGCCAAGTCACCGAGATTGGCTACACCTTC. Translated: CASSQVTEIGYTF.